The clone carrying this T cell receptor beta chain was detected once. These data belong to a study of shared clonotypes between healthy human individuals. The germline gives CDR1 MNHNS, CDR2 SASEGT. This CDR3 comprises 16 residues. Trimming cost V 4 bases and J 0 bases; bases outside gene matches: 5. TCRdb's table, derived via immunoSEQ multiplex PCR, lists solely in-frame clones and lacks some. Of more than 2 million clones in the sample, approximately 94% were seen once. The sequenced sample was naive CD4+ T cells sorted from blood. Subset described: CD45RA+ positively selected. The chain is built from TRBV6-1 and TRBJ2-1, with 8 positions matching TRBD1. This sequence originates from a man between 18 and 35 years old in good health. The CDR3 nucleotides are TGTGCCAGCAGTGTGGGACAGGCGAGCTCCTACAATGAGCAGTTCTTC. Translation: CASSVGQASSYNEQFF.